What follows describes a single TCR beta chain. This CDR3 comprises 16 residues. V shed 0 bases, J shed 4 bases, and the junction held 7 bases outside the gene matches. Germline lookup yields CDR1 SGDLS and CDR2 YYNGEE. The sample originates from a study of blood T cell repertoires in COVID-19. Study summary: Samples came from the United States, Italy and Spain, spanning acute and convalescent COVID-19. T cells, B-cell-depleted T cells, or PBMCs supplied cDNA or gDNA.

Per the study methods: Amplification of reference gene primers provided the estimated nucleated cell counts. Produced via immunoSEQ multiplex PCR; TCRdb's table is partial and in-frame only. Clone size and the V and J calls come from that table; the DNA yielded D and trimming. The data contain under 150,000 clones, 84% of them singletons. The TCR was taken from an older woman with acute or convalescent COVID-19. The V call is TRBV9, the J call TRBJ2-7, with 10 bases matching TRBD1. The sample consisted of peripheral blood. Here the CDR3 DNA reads TGTGCCAGCAGCGTAGGGGATTGGGACAGGGGATACGAGCAGTACTTC. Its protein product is CASSVGDWDRGYEQYF.